Each of the 25 T cell receptor beta chains below was sequenced from the same sample in a study of T cell clonotyping in hematopoietic cell transplantation (dated by TCRdb to about 2021). The time point label on this specimen signifies: 180 days after allo-HCT. Receptor libraries were prepared by the immunoSEQ multiplex PCR assay. TCRdb carries this immuneACCESS record with in-frame sequences only. Its versions omit some clonotypes, under half of them owing to an unresolved V gene in the studies checked, with the rest unexplained. The sample includes under 9,500 clones, with 85% observed a single time. The biggest ten clones account for around 30% of the sample. Sequencing was performed on PBMCs, taken 180 days after allogeneic stem cell transplant. Receptor source: a female patient in her 30s who had an allogeneic stem cell transplant, so the T cells may come from the graft donor. Some clones in this sample may be carry-over from other donors' samples.

This clone was found once. The chain combines TRBV7-9 with TRBJ1-1; the match to TRBD1 covers 8 bases. The J segment lost 1 base and the V segment lost 6 bases, leaving 7 bases of the junction unmatched. Germline-derived CDR1 and CDR2 are SEHNR and FQNEAQ (reference sequence). This CDR3 is built from 15 residues. The CDR3 DNA sequence: TGTGCCAGCAGTGCCGGGACAGGAGCGAACACTGAAGCTTTCTTT. This gives the protein CASSAGTGANTEAFF.

The chain combines TRBV30 with TRBJ2-7, with 8 bases identical to TRBD1. Looked up from germline, CDR1 is GTSNPN and CDR2 is SVGIG (reference sequence). This CDR3 spans 13 amino acids. J lost 7 bases, V lost 2 bases, and 7 bases had no gene match. CDR3 protein: CAWSPQGAREQYF. The CDR3 nucleotides read TGTGCCTGGAGTCCTCAGGGGGCGCGGGAGCAGTACTTC.

The rearrangement joins TRBV9 to TRBJ1-4; TRBD1 agrees at 8 bases. From germline, CDR1 is SGDLS and CDR2 YYNGEE. This CDR3 has 14 amino acids. V shed 4 bases and J 8 bases; nucleotides not matched to a gene: 7. CDR3 nucleotide sequence: TGTGCCAGCAGCCCCGGGGGACAGGCCGAAAAACTGTTTTTT. Its protein product is CASSPGGQAEKLFF.

The genes are TRBV10-2 and TRBJ1-1; weak D call: TRBD1 (5 bases). The CDR3 consists of 12 residues. Germline values: CDR1 WSHSY, CDR2 SAAADI. V was trimmed by 6 bases and J by 8 bases, leaving 13 bases between them. The CDR3 sequence is CASSPGWGEAFF. The CDR3 DNA is TGCGCCAGCAGCCCGGGGTGGGGCGAAGCTTTCTTT.

This clone came up once. The J gene is TRBJ2-5, the V gene TRBV7-2; the match to TRBD2 covers 14 bases. The CDR3 length is 17 residues. J was trimmed by 2 bases and V by 1 base; bases with no gene match: 3. Looked up from germline, CDR1 is SGHTA and CDR2 is FQGNSA. The CDR3 region has the DNA TGTGCCAGCAGCTTAGGACGGACTAGCGGGGGGCAAGAGACCCAGTACTTC. It yields the protein CASSLGRTSGGQETQYF.

The chain uses TRBV30 and TRBJ2-2; 7 bases match TRBD1. The CDR3 runs to 17 residues. CDR1 and CDR2 (germline): GTSNPN, SVGIG (reference sequence). V dropped 4 bases and J dropped 5; count of bases not matched to a gene: 16. In DNA, the CDR3 is TGTGCCTGGAACAACCCGGGGACAGTGGACTTAACCGGGGAGCTGTTTTTT. Protein sequence: CAWNNPGTVDLTGELFF. The full variable domain, completed using reference TRBV30 and TRBJ2-2, is SQTIHQWPATLVQPVGSPLSLECTVEGTSNPNLYWYRQAAGRGLQLLFYSVGIGQISSEVPQNLSASRPQDRQFILSSKKLLLSDSGFYLCAWNNPGTVDLTGELFFGEGSRLTVL.

The genes are TRBV6-5 and TRBJ2-7, with 7 bases aligning to TRBD1. Germline loops: CDR1 MNHEY, CDR2 SVGAGI. There are 13 residues in the CDR3. Germline trimming cut 5 bases from V and 3 bases from J; bases unmatched to any gene: 4. The CDR3 reads CASSLTGVYEQYF. CDR3 coding DNA: TGTGCCAGCAGTCTCACAGGGGTCTACGAGCAGTACTTC.

V gene TRBV2 combines with J gene TRBJ2-3, with a possible D match to TRBD2 (5 bases). CDR3 size: 14 residues. In germline, CDR1 is SNHLY, CDR2 FYNNEI. V lost 5 bases, J lost 1 base, and 10 bases lay in between. The CDR3 DNA follows: TGTGCCAGCAGTCCCCTCGGGGGCACAGATACGCAGTATTTT. Its translation: CASSPLGGTDTQYF.

Sample share makes this clone medium-sized. The chain employs TRBV2 and TRBJ2-5, with 10 bases identical to TRBD2. CDR1 is SNHLY, CDR2 FYNNEI, per germline. J was trimmed by 1 base and V by 5 bases; bases with no gene match: 1. The CDR3 runs to 14 residues. The CDR3 DNA reads as TGTGCCAGCAGTAAGCGGGGGGGCCAAGAGACCCAGTACTTC. Translated, it gives CASSKRGGQETQYF.

This chain joins TRBV29-1 and TRBJ2-7; 7 positions match TRBD1. J was trimmed by 5 bases and V by 1 base; bases with no gene match: 5. The length of the CDR3 is 13 residues. Per the germline V gene, CDR1 is SQVTM and CDR2 is ANQGSEA. This CDR3 is CSVEVHRGDEQYF. The CDR3 nucleotides are TGCAGCGTTGAAGTCCACAGGGGCGACGAGCAGTACTTC.

This rearrangement joins TRBV6-6 to TRBJ2-7, with D unclear. The CDR3 loop spans 11 amino acids. Looked up from germline, CDR1 is MNHNY and CDR2 is SVGAGI (reference sequence). V was shortened by 7 bases and J by 1 base, with 5 bases between the two germline ends. This CDR3 reads CASTPSYEQYF. CDR3 nucleotide sequence: TGTGCCAGCACTCCATCCTACGAGCAGTACTTC.

This chain joins TRBV14 and TRBJ1-1; 8 bases match TRBD1. The CDR3 consists of 14 residues. Germline loops: CDR1 SGHDN, CDR2 FVKESK. Trimming removed 5 bases from V and 3 bases from J; junction bases left unmatched: 5. This CDR3 reads CASSARGLDTEAFF. The CDR3 bases are TGTGCCAGCAGCGCCAGGGGGCTGGACACTGAAGCTTTCTTT.

The chain has TRBV9 and TRBJ2-7; 7 bases are a match to TRBD1. Germline values: CDR1 SGDLS, CDR2 YYNGEE. There are 14 residues in the CDR3. The ends lost 3 bases at V and 2 bases at J; junction bases unmatched: 5. The CDR3 bases are TGTGCCAGCAGCGAGGGACAGAGGGCCTACGAGCAGTACTTC. This encodes CASSEGQRAYEQYF.

The V call is TRBV6-1, the J call TRBJ1-6; TRBD1 might be the D (6 bases). Looked up from germline, CDR1 is MNHNS and CDR2 is SASEGT. CDR3 size: 15 residues. V dropped 6 bases and J dropped 4 bases, with 13 bases sitting between them. CDR3 sequence reads: CASSGGQGYNSPLHF. As DNA, the CDR3 is TGTGCCAGCAGCGGGGGCCAAGGATATAATTCACCCCTCCACTTT.

The chain has TRBV9 and TRBJ1-1, with D unresolved. From germline, CDR1 is SGDLS and CDR2 YYNGEE. The V gene lost 4 bases and the J gene lost 1 base, with 8 bases spanning the gap. CDR3 length: 13 residues. CDR3 sequence (DNA): TGTGCCAGCAGCCTAGGGCGGAACACTGAAGCTTTCTTT. It yields the protein CASSLGRNTEAFF. The variable domain in full, completed from reference TRBV9 and TRBJ1-1, reads DSGVTQTPKHLITATGQRVTLRCSPRSGDLSVYWYQQSLDQGLQFLIQYYNGEERAKGNILERFSAQQFPDLHSELNLSSLELGDSALYFCASSLGRNTEAFFGQGTRLTVV.

This clone showed up just a few times. The chain is built from TRBV11-3 and TRBJ2-7, with D maybe TRBD1 (7 bases). CDR1 and CDR2 (germline): SGHNT, YENEEA. The V and J ends lost 4 bases and 3 bases respectively, with 10 bases between them. This CDR3 contains 13 residues. CDR3: CASSSGDSYEQYF. The DNA for the CDR3 is TGTGCCAGCAGCTCGGGGGACAGCTACGAGCAGTACTTC.

J is TRBJ1-2 and V is TRBV9; the D is unclear. Germline loops: CDR1 SGDLS, CDR2 YYNGEE. The CDR3 extends over 15 amino acids. Between the trimmed V and J ends, which lost 3 bases and 0 bases, there was a span of 12 bases. CDR3 sequence: CASSDPFTANYGYTF. The CDR3 coding sequence is TGTGCCAGCAGCGACCCCTTCACTGCTAACTATGGCTACACCTTC.

The gene calls are TRBV5-6 and TRBJ2-5, with D tentatively TRBD2 (7 bases). V dropped 4 bases and J dropped 3 bases, with 19 bases sitting between them. From germline, CDR1 is SGHDT and CDR2 YYEEEE. The CDR3 runs 16 residues. CDR3 amino acids: CASSLRGGPRKETQYF. Here the CDR3 DNA reads TGTGCCAGCAGCCTTAGGGGGGGGCCGAGGAAAGAGACCCAGTACTTC.

This clone was detected once. This chain connects TRBV30 to TRBJ2-3, with D uncertain. The CDR3 spans 13 residues. Trimming pared 0 bases from V and 4 bases from J, leaving 8 bases between. CDR1 and CDR2 (germline): GTSNPN, SVGIG (reference sequence). The CDR3 nucleotides read TGTGCCTGGAGTGTAGACGTCCCAGATACGCAGTATTTT. This translates into CAWSVDVPDTQYF.

The gene calls are TRBV30 and TRBJ2-3, with TRBD2 identical over 9 bases. J gave up 2 bases and V 2 bases, and 5 bases lay outside the gene matches. Germline V gives CDR1 GTSNPN, CDR2 SVGIG (reference sequence). The CDR3 is 15 amino acids. CDR3 nucleotides: TGTGCCTGGAGTTCGGGCGGGGGGGCCACAGATACGCAGTATTTT. This encodes CAWSSGGGATDTQYF. Drawing the rest from reference TRBV30 and TRBJ2-3, the complete variable domain is SQTIHQWPATLVQPVGSPLSLECTVEGTSNPNLYWYRQAAGRGLQLLFYSVGIGQISSEVPQNLSASRPQDRQFILSSKKLLLSDSGFYLCAWSSGGGATDTQYFGPGTRLTVL.

The V and J genes are TRBV27 and TRBJ2-7; the D gene is possibly TRBD2 (6 bases). Germline V CDR1 and CDR2: MNHEY, SMNVEV (reference sequence). CDR3 length: 13 amino acids. V was pared by 4 bases and J by 0 bases, with 7 bases between. CDR3 sequence reads: CASSWGDSYEQYF. The CDR3 coding sequence is TGTGCCAGCAGTTGGGGGGACTCCTACGAGCAGTACTTC.

The rearrangement uses TRBV11-1 and TRBJ1-2; 9 bases match TRBD1. The V and J ends lost 5 bases and 4 bases, in that order; junction bases with no gene match: 8. The germline V gene has CDR1 SGHAT and CDR2 FQDESV (reference sequence). The CDR3 is 15 residues long. CDR3 sequence (DNA): TGTGCCAGCAGCCCCGGTACAGGGGGCACCTATGGCTACACCTTC. Amino acids: CASSPGTGGTYGYTF.

CDR3 nucleotide sequence: TGTGCCAGCAGCGTAGATTGGACAGGTGAGCAGTACTTC. Encoded protein: CASSVDWTGEQYF. The chain links TRBV9 to TRBJ2-7, with TRBD1 matching 7 bases. The CDR3 is 13 residues long. The V segment lost 0 bases and the J segment 7 bases; nucleotides outside the gene matches: 4. Germline CDR1 is SGDLS and CDR2 is YYNGEE. Together with reference TRBV9 and TRBJ2-7, the CDR3 gives the full variable domain: DSGVTQTPKHLITATGQRVTLRCSPRSGDLSVYWYQQSLDQGLQFLIQYYNGEERAKGNILERFSAQQFPDLHSELNLSSLELGDSALYFCASSVDWTGEQYFGPGTRLTVT.

This clone was picked up one time. The CDR3 nucleotides read TGTGCCAGCAGTTACTCGAGCGCCACTTTCTATGGCTACACCTTC. The encoded protein is CASSYSSATFYGYTF. The chain has TRBV6-5 and TRBJ1-2; D call uncertain. V lost 0 bases and J lost 4, with 12 bases in between. Germline CDR1 MNHEY, CDR2 SVGAGI. The CDR3 consists of 15 residues.

Only a few counts were recorded for this clone. This chain uses TRBV6-5 with TRBJ1-5; the match to TRBD1 covers 7 bases. The trim removed 5 bases at V and 3 bases at J, leaving 1 base unmatched. Germline V CDR1 and CDR2: MNHEY, SVGAGI. There are 13 residues in the CDR3. The CDR3 DNA reads TGTGCCAGCAGTGGGACAGACAATCAGCCCCAGCATTTT. Translating it yields CASSGTDNQPQHF.